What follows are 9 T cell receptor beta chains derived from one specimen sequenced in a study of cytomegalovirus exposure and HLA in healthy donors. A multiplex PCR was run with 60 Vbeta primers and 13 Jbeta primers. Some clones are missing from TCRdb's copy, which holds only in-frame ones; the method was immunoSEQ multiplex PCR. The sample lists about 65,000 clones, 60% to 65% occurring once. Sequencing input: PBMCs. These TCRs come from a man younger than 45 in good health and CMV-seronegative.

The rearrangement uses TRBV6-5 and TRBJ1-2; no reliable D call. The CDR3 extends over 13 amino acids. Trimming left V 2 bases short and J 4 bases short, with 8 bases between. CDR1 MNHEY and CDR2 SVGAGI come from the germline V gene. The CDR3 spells CASSYGLTYGYTF. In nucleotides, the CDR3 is TGTGCCAGCAGTTACGGACTCACCTATGGCTACACCTTC.

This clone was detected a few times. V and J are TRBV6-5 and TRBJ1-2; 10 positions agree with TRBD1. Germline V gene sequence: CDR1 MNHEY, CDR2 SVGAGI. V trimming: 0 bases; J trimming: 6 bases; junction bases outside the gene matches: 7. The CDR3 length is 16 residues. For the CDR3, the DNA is TGTGCCAGCAGTTACTCCTCCGGGACAGGGGTTAATGGCTACACCTTC. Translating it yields CASSYSSGTGVNGYTF.

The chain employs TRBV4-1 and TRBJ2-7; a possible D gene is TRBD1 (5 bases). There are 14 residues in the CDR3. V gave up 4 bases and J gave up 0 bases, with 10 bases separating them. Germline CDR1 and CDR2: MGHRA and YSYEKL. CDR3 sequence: CASSRQQDSYEQYF. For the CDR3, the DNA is TGCGCCAGCAGCCGTCAACAGGACTCCTACGAGCAGTACTTC.

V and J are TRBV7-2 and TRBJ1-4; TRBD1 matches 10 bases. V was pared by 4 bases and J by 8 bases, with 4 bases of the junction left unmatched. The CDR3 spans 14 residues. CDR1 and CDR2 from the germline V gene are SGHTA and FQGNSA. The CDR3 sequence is CASSWGTGVEKLFF. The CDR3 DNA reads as TGTGCCAGCAGCTGGGGGACAGGGGTGGAAAAACTGTTTTTT.

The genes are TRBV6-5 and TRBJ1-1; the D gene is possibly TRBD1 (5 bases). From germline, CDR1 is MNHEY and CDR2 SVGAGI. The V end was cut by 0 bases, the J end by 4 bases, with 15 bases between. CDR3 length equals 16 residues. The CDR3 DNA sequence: TGTGCCAGCAGTTACTCGAGAACCCCGGGGGGCACTGAAGCTTTCTTT. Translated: CASSYSRTPGGTEAFF.

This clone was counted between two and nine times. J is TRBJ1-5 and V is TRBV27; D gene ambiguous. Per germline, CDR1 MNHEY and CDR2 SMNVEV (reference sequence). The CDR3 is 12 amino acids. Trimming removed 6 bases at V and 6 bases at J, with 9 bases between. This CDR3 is CASSLFFQPQHF. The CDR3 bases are TGTGCCAGCAGCCTTTTTTTTCAGCCCCAGCATTTT.

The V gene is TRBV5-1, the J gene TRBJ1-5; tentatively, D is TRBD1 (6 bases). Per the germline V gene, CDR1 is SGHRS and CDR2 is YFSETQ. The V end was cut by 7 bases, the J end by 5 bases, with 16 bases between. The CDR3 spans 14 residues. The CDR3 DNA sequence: TGCGCCAGCCCCTTGGGGGGGCCCCATCAGCCCCAGCATTTT. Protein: CASPLGGPHQPQHF.

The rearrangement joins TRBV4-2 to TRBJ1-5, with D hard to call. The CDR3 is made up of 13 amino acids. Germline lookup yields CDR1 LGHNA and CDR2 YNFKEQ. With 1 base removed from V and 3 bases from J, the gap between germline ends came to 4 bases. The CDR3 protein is CASSQAFNQPQHF. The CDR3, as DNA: TGTGCCAGCAGCCAAGCTTTCAATCAGCCCCAGCATTTT.

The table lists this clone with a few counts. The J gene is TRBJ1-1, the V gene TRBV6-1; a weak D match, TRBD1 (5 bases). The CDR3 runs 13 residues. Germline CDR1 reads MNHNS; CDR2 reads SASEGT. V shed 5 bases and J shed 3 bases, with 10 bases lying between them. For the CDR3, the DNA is TGTGCCAGCAGTAAGATCAGGGACACTGAAGCTTTCTTT. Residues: CASSKIRDTEAFF.